Listed below are T cell receptor beta chains from one sample, sequenced in a study of T cell responses to AZD1222 COVID-19 vaccine. Data came from immunoSEQ multiplex PCR; TCRdb stores just in-frame clones and leaves some out. Among some 75,000 clones listed, roughly 90% were seen once. This specimen was peripheral blood, taken on day 0 of AZD1222 vaccination. These receptors were taken from an adult in good health. Each CDR3 is given with its conserved first and last residue. Each record gives: CDR3 protein, CDR3 DNA, V gene, clone size, D gene, CDR3 length, J gene. The D gene is left open where the match is weak. Expanded clones get a size class; other rows say once, few or many, or leave the size out.

CASSLAGGLYSNQPQHF	TGTGCCAGCAGCTTAGCGGGGGGCCTCTATAGCAATCAGCCCCAGCATTTT	TRBV7-2	NA	NA	17	TRBJ1-5
CASSFSLSGRPGNEQFF	TGTGCCAGCAGCTTCTCCCTTAGCGGGAGACCGGGCAATGAGCAGTTCTTC	TRBV7-2	NA	TRBD2	17	TRBJ2-1
CASSLRQGVDPLYF	TGTGCCAGCAGCCTACGCCAGGGGGTGGATCCTTTGTACTTC	TRBV3-1/TRBV3-2	NA	TRBD1	14	TRBJ2-5
CASSPDRPSTGELFF	TGTGCCAGCTCACCCGACAGGCCCAGCACCGGGGAGCTGTTTTTT	TRBV18	NA	NA	15	TRBJ2-2
CASSEAVNQPQHF	TGTGCCAGCAGTGAGGCCGTAAATCAGCCCCAGCATTTT	TRBV6-4	NA	NA	13	TRBJ1-5
CASRPWDRGLDQPQHF	TGTGCCAGCAGACCGTGGGACAGGGGGCTCGATCAGCCCCAGCATTTT	TRBV6-6	NA	TRBD1	16	TRBJ1-5
CASRKGDQPQHF	TGTGCCAGCAGAAAGGGGGATCAGCCCCAGCATTTT	TRBV12-3/TRBV12-4	NA	NA	12	TRBJ1-5
CASSLEREVGEQYF	TGCGCCAGCAGCTTGGAGCGGGAGGTGGGCGAGCAGTACTTC	TRBV5-1	NA	TRBD2	14	TRBJ2-7
CASSTGTGKWNEKLFF	TGTGCCAGCAGTACCGGGACAGGGAAATGGAATGAAAAACTGTTTTTT	TRBV28	once	TRBD1	16	TRBJ1-4
CASRTTGGEETQYF	TGTGCCAGCAGGACAACAGGGGGAGAAGAGACCCAGTACTTC	TRBV6-5	NA	TRBD1	14	TRBJ2-5
CASTQGSANEKLFF	TGTGCCAGTACCCAAGGGAGTGCTAATGAAAAACTGTTTTTT	TRBV19	NA	NA	14	TRBJ1-4
CASTDLPGELFF	TGCGCCAGCACCGACTTGCCCGGGGAGCTGTTTTTT	TRBV5-1	NA	NA	12	TRBJ2-2
CASSLSSGGNNEQFF	TGTGCCAGCAGCCTTTCTAGCGGGGGAAACAATGAGCAGTTCTTC	TRBV3-1/TRBV3-2	NA	TRBD2	15	TRBJ2-1
CASSPLITRGGTEAFF	TGTGCCAGCTCACCACTTATCACCAGGGGAGGGACTGAAGCTTTCTTT	TRBV18	NA	NA	16	TRBJ1-1
CASSLDAGVGETQYF	TGCGCCAGCAGCTTGGATGCGGGAGTAGGGGAGACCCAGTACTTC	TRBV5-1	NA	TRBD2	15	TRBJ2-5
CASSFSGGAGETQYF	TGTGCCAGCAGCTTTAGCGGGGGGGCCGGAGAGACCCAGTACTTC	TRBV7-8	NA	TRBD2	15	TRBJ2-5
CASSHGDTEAFF	TGCGCCAGCAGCCATGGGGACACTGAAGCTTTCTTT	TRBV5-1	once	NA	12	TRBJ1-1